The 14 T cell receptor beta chains presented below share a single source sample, sequenced in a study of blood T cells in healthy people across ages. Using a J-beta primer mix together with a sample-barcoded 5' primer, a second PCR was run for about 6 to 12 cycles. TCRdb used MiXCR to reprocess the 5' RACE reads, holding one entry per CDR3 protein. Here the sample spans 600,000 or so distinct CDR3 sequences, under 30% being singletons. The source material was blood. The receptors were gathered from a woman aged 80 or over in good health.

The rearrangement joins TRBV27 to TRBJ1-4, with TRBD1 as a possible D gene (5 bases). The CDR3 length is 15 residues. Germline CDR1 and CDR2: MNHEY and SMNVEV (reference sequence). Between the trimmed V and J ends, which lost 5 bases and 2 bases, there was a span of 12 bases. CDR3 region: CASSPLRATNEKLFF. In DNA form, the CDR3 reads TGTGCCAGCAGTCCCCTCAGGGCTACTAATGAAAAACTGTTTTTT.

This clonotype has at least ten counts. V and J are TRBV9 and TRBJ2-1; TRBD1 might be the D (5 bases). Between the trimmed V and J ends, which lost 3 bases and 6 bases, there was a span of 19 bases. This CDR3 spans 16 amino acids. CDR1 and CDR2 from the germline V gene are SGDLS and YYNGEE. CDR3 coding DNA: TGTGCCAGCAGCGCAGCTGGGGCTTCCCCCCGCAATGAGCAGTTCTTC. It yields the protein CASSAAGASPRNEQFF.

The chain has TRBV9 and TRBJ1-3, with D perhaps matching TRBD1 (6 bases). The CDR3 sequence is 17 residues long. V lost 3 bases and J 2 bases, leaving 18 bases between the germline ends. Germline V gene data show CDR1 as SGDLS and CDR2 as YYNGEE. The CDR3 DNA is TGTGCCAGCAGCGCGAGAGGGGCGGGGGGCGCTGGAAACACCATATATTTT. As protein: CASSARGAGGAGNTIYF.

This sequence joins TRBV9 and TRBJ1-2; 10 bases are a match to TRBD1. Germline CDR1 is SGDLS and CDR2 is YYNGEE. The CDR3 is 16 residues long. V was clipped by 3 bases and J by 7 bases; unmatched bases: 12. The CDR3 DNA follows: TGTGCCAGCAGCGGCCGGGACAGGGGCGTTCTTGGTGGCTACACCTTC. Its translation: CASSGRDRGVLGGYTF.

Worth noting for this clonotype: Sequence at one end of the junction differs from germline and may be a read error. The chain employs TRBV7-7 and TRBJ2-2; 11 bases map to TRBD1. Germline loops: CDR1 SSHAT, CDR2 FNYEAQ (reference sequence). The CDR3 covers 17 residues. The CDR3 DNA reads TGTGCTAGCAGTGCCAGCCCCGGGACAGGGGGTACCGGGGAGCTGTTTTTT. Translation gives CASSASPGTGGTGELFF.

This clonotype was seen at least ten times. The chain is built from TRBV27 and TRBJ2-7; 9 bases agree with TRBD1. The CDR3 spans 14 residues. The junction had 6 bases not matched to a gene; V was cut back by 2 bases and J by 7 bases. The germline CDR1 and CDR2 sequences are MNHEY and SMNVEV (reference sequence). CDR3: CASSLLTGGGEQYF. The CDR3, as DNA: TGTGCCAGCAGTTTACTAACAGGGGGCGGAGAGCAGTACTTC.

This clonotype was observed at least ten times. The CDR3: CASSLTPRHNEQFF. For the CDR3, the DNA is TGTGCCAGCAGCTTAACTCCCAGGCACAATGAGCAGTTCTTC. This chain connects TRBV7-3 to TRBJ2-1; D gene uncertain. From germline, CDR1 is SGHTA and CDR2 FQGTGA. The CDR3 consists of 14 residues. Trimming shortened V by 0 bases and J by 5 bases, and 8 bases separated the two germline ends.

The gene calls are TRBV10-3 and TRBJ2-4; D is perhaps TRBD1 (6 bases). With the DNA end fitting TRBJ2-7 better, the J assignment may be wrong. Germline lookup yields CDR1 ENHRY and CDR2 SYGVKD. The CDR3 extends over 13 amino acids. In DNA form, the CDR3 reads TGTGCCGTCTCCGGGACATCCTCCTACGAGCAGTACTTC. This sequence encodes CAVSGTSSYEQYF.

The J gene is TRBJ1-5, the V gene TRBV2; weak D call: TRBD1 (6 bases). Germline CDR1 is SNHLY and CDR2 is FYNNEI. Trimming left V 5 bases short and J 2 bases short, with 13 bases between. This CDR3 spans 15 amino acids. CDR3 DNA sequence: TGTGCCAGCAGTCCCAGGGGCCGGGGCAATCAGCCCCAGCATTTT. Protein sequence: CASSPRGRGNQPQHF.

This chain uses TRBV5-1 with TRBJ2-5; D is tentatively TRBD1 or TRBD2 (5 bases each). The CDR3 is 16 amino acids. V was trimmed by 0 bases and J by 3 bases, leaving 15 bases between them. Per germline, CDR1 SGHRS and CDR2 YFSETQ. DNA of the CDR3: TGCGCCAGCAGCTTGGCCCCGGGGCTATCCGAAGAGACCCAGTACTTC. Protein product: CASSLAPGLSEETQYF.

This clonotype was counted only a few times. The chain is built from TRBV29-1 and TRBJ1-1, with D possibly matching TRBD1 (5 bases). Trimming removed 4 bases from V and 6 bases from J, with 12 bases in between. The CDR3 is 12 residues long. Germline V gene lookup returns CDR1 SQVTM and CDR2 ANQGSEA. The CDR3 sequence is CSVARGSPEAFF. The CDR3 DNA is TGCAGCGTTGCCCGGGGGAGTCCTGAAGCTTTCTTT.

Ten or more counts support this clonotype. The V gene is TRBV6-4, the J gene TRBJ2-3; D remains unclear. Germline CDR1 and CDR2: MRHNA and SNTAGT. The CDR3 length is 15 residues. The ends were cut back, 5 bases at V and 0 bases at J, with 12 bases in the middle. The CDR3 here is CASSSTGTSTDTQYF. The CDR3 DNA follows: TGTGCCAGCAGTTCAACGGGTACAAGCACAGATACGCAGTATTTT.

As regards this clonotype: The CDR3 does not end in the conserved phenylalanine or tryptophan, so this is likely a read error. The DNA is left out, because the CDR3 cannot be placed on it with certainty; the CDR3 is given as TCRdb lists it. The rearrangement links TRBV3-1 to TRBJ2-4; TRBD1, the table's D call, was not compared with the DNA. The germline gives CDR1 LGHDT, CDR2 YNNKEL (reference sequence). The CDR3 numbers 13 amino acids, ends counted. The CDR3 is CASSQGGINEQYC.

This clonotype was observed once. The CDR3 nucleotides are TGTGCCATCGCTGGACAGGTAGTCAATCAGCCCCAGCATTTT. It translates to CAIAGQVVNQPQHF. The chain uses TRBV28 and TRBJ1-5; the match to TRBD1 covers 7 bases. This CDR3 comprises 14 residues. Germline lookup yields CDR1 MDHEN and CDR2 SYDVKM. V dropped 10 bases and J dropped 3; count of bases not matched to a gene: 9.